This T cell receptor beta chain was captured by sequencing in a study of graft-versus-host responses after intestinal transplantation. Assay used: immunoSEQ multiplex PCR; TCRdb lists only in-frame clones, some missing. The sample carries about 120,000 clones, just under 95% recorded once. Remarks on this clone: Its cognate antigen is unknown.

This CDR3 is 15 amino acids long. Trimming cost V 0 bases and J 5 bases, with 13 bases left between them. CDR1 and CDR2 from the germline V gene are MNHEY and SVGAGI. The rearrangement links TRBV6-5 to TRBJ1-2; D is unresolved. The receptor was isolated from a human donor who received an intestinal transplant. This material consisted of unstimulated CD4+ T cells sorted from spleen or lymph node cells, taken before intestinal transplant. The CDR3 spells CASSYSTAGGYGYTF. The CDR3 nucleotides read TGTGCCAGCAGTTACTCGACGGCGGGAGGATATGGCTACACCTTC.